The clone carrying this TCR beta chain was seen repeatedly, ten times or more. Its antigen is not known. Because this beta chain is a stray read in a library intended to capture alpha chains, its abundance should not be given much weight. A unique molecular identifier was attached to every TCR cDNA molecule. TCRdb recomputed calls from the 5' RACE reads with MiXCR, one row per CDR3 protein. The sample shows some 7,800 distinct CDR3 sequences, 8.6% of them seen only once. This sample is drawn from a study of spatial heterogeneity in lung cancer. Study at large: Raw reads showed each unique TCR and UMI combination turning up more than ten times on average. General study results and limits: There were more appearances of ubiquitous expanded tumor TCRs in blood at resection than at follow-up.

CDR1 is DFQATT, CDR2 SNEGSKA, per germline (reference sequence). V was pared by 6 bases and J by 6 bases, with 9 bases of the junction left unmatched. CDR3 size: 14 residues. Time point denoted: sample taken at primary tumor resection. Whole RNA came from tumor, nontumor lung or frozen PBMC and was sequenced without being sorted. Approximately 70 TRACERx patients with early, untreated non-small cell lung cancer donated samples. V gene TRBV20-1 combines with J gene TRBJ2-1, with 9 positions matching TRBD1. The clonotype comes from a male donor with early-stage non-small cell lung cancer. The source was PBMCs, collected at surgery. CDR3 in DNA: TGCAGTGCCAACCCCGGGACAGGGAGCAATGAGCAGTTCTTC. Encoded protein: CSANPGTGSNEQFF.